The TCR beta chain described here comes from a study of blood T cell repertoires in COVID-19. Looking at the study overall: The origin of the acute and convalescent COVID-19 samples was the United States, Italy and Spain. In each case, the material was cDNA or gDNA derived from T cells, B-cell-depleted T cells, or PBMCs.

Per the study methods: Amplification from reference gene primers served as the basis for estimated nucleated cell counts. TCRdb's table, derived via immunoSEQ multiplex PCR, lists solely in-frame clones and lacks some. V, J and clone size are those of that table, while D and trimming were read from the DNA. Found here are about 190,000 clones, around 90% of them singletons; the top ten hold 0.6% to 0.8%. V lost 10 bases and J 3 bases, leaving 18 bases between the germline ends. The CDR3 totals 15 residues. Germline CDR1 reads MDHEN; CDR2 reads SYDVKM. The TCR was taken from a man aged 45 to 65 with acute or convalescent COVID-19. Sequenced: peripheral blood. V and J are TRBV28 and TRBJ2-2, with a possible D match to TRBD2 (6 bases). The CDR3 spells CATGWAGTDTGELFF. Written as DNA, the CDR3 is TGTGCCACAGGCTGGGCGGGGACCGACACCGGGGAGCTGTTTTTT.